Shown below are 30 T cell receptor beta chains from a single sample sequenced in a study of spatial heterogeneity in lung cancer. MiXCR was run by TCRdb on the 5' RACE reads, yielding one entry per CDR3 protein. The sample carries 70,000 to 90,000 distinct CDR3 sequences, about 14% recorded once. Specified time point: sample taken at primary tumor resection. The input material, whole RNA from tumor, nontumor lung or frozen PBMC, was sequenced unsorted. The sample consisted of PBMCs, taken at surgery. The receptors stem from a male donor with early-stage non-small cell lung cancer.

This clonotype has only a few counts. The V call is TRBV4-1, the J call TRBJ2-1, with D hard to call. Germline V gene data show CDR1 as MGHRA and CDR2 as YSYEKL. CDR3 length: 13 amino acids. Trimming stripped 0 bases from V and 8 bases from J, with 8 bases between. CDR3 bases: TGCGCCAGCAGCCAAGATTTAAGTTATGAGCAGTTCTTC. It codes for CASSQDLSYEQFF.

The sample holds one count of this clonotype. The rearrangement joins TRBV7-9 to TRBJ1-2, with D possibly matching TRBD1 (5 bases). V lost 5 bases, J lost 1 base, and 11 bases lay in between. This CDR3 contains 14 residues. The V gene's germline CDR1 is SEHNR and CDR2 FQNEAQ (reference sequence). CDR3 residues: CASSPGTLNYGYTF. In DNA, the CDR3 is TGTGCCAGCAGCCCCGGGACGCTTAACTATGGCTACACCTTC.

This clonotype was seen more than once but under ten times. The V and J genes are TRBV3-1 and TRBJ2-7; D is unclear. CDR1 LGHDT and CDR2 YNNKEL come from the germline V gene (reference sequence). The ends were cut back, 0 bases at V and 2 bases at J, with 11 bases in the middle. The CDR3 totals 15 residues. For the CDR3, the DNA is TGTGCCAGCAGCCAAGATACCTCCTCTCCCTACGAGCAGTACTTC. Translated: CASSQDTSSPYEQYF.

The V and J genes are TRBV11-3 and TRBJ2-7; 11 bases are a match to TRBD2. Germline-derived CDR1 and CDR2 are SGHNT and YENEEA. The J segment lost 2 bases and the V segment lost 3 bases, leaving 6 bases of the junction unmatched. The CDR3 extends over 16 amino acids. The CDR3 here is CASSLLLAGETYEQYF. The DNA of the CDR3 is TGTGCCAGCAGCTTGCTACTAGCGGGAGAAACCTACGAGCAGTACTTC.

This clonotype appeared many times. The gene calls are TRBV29-1 and TRBJ1-1; TRBD1 might be the D (6 bases). The CDR3 has 13 residues. Germline V gene lookup returns CDR1 SQVTM and CDR2 ANQGSEA. V lost 7 bases and J lost 0, with 12 bases in between. CDR3 sequence (DNA): TGCAGCGGTCGACAGGATGTGAACACTGAAGCTTTCTTT. The encoded protein is CSGRQDVNTEAFF.

This clonotype was seen ten or more times. This chain links TRBV2 with TRBJ2-7; D is perhaps TRBD1 (6 bases). V lost 8 bases, J lost 7 bases, and 18 bases lay in between. This CDR3 region has 13 residues. Germline V gene lookup returns CDR1 SNHLY and CDR2 FYNNEI. The CDR3 reads CASELGGFREQYF. Written as DNA, the CDR3 is TGTGCCAGCGAACTAGGGGGATTTAGAGAGCAGTACTTC.

The chain recombines TRBV7-9 with TRBJ2-1; 10 bases map to TRBD2. Per germline, CDR1 SEHNR and CDR2 FQNEAQ (reference sequence). The CDR3 runs to 16 residues. Trimming at V came to 4 bases and at J to 3 bases, leaving 6 bases not matched to a gene. As DNA, the CDR3 is TGTGCCAGCAGCTCTTTTAGCGGGAGGAACTACAATGAGCAGTTCTTC. Translated, it gives CASSSFSGRNYNEQFF.

This chain connects TRBV6-1 to TRBJ2-7; TRBD1 matches 12 bases. Germline V gives CDR1 MNHNS, CDR2 SASEGT. The CDR3 is 13 amino acids. The V and J ends lost 9 bases and 4 bases, in that order; junction bases with no gene match: 4. CDR3 DNA: TGTGCCAGTGGGACAGGGGGCTTGTACGAGCAGTACTTC. Its protein product is CASGTGGLYEQYF.

Concerning this clonotype: A read error may be the cause here, since a much bigger clone is one base away. The chain recombines TRBV20-1 with TRBJ2-5; 10 positions agree with TRBD1. The germline gives CDR1 DFQATT, CDR2 SNEGSKA (reference sequence). The CDR3 totals 13 residues. The CDR3 DNA sequence: TGCAGTGCCATAGACAGGGGGCCTGAGACCCGGTACTTC. Its protein product is CSAIDRGPETRYF.

The V and J genes are TRBV27 and TRBJ2-1, with TRBD1 matching over 7 bases. The CDR3 runs 15 residues. V shed 10 bases and J 9 bases; nucleotides not matched to a gene: 18. CDR1 and CDR2 (germline): MNHEY, SMNVEV (reference sequence). The CDR3 DNA sequence: TGTGCCACCGAACCTCCGGGCAGGGGGTCGAGTGAGCAGTTCTTC. This gives the protein CATEPPGRGSSEQFF.

This chain joins TRBV27 and TRBJ1-6; D is unresolved. V gave up 0 bases and J gave up 1 base, with 19 bases separating them. Germline V gene data show CDR1 as MNHEY and CDR2 as SMNVEV (reference sequence). This CDR3 spans 20 amino acids. The chain's CDR3 is CASSLSARFQRWSYNSPLHF. Written as DNA, the CDR3 is TGTGCCAGCAGTTTATCAGCTAGGTTCCAAAGATGGTCCTATAATTCACCCCTCCACTTT.

There are many counts of this clonotype. This chain joins TRBV23-1 and TRBJ2-2, with TRBD1 matching over 9 bases. TRBV23-1 is sorted into the ORF group, with uncertain function. CDR3 length equals 18 residues. The V gene end was trimmed by 4 bases and the J gene end by 1 base; junction bases not matched to a gene: 10. The CDR3: CASSPFTGGAWNTGELFF. The CDR3, as DNA: TGCGCCAGCAGTCCATTTACAGGGGGCGCGTGGAACACCGGGGAGCTGTTTTTT.

There are many counts of this clonotype. This chain joins TRBV7-8 and TRBJ2-1; D unclear. Looked up from germline, CDR1 is SGHVS and CDR2 is FQNEAQ. The V end was cut by 8 bases, the J end by 7 bases, with 15 bases between. CDR3 size: 13 residues. The CDR3 spells CASWSAERNEQFF. Written as DNA, the CDR3 is TGTGCCAGCTGGAGCGCGGAGAGAAATGAGCAGTTCTTC.

The chain combines TRBV12-3 or TRBV12-4 with TRBJ1-1; a possible D gene is TRBD1 (5 bases). V lost 4 bases and J 5 bases, leaving 14 bases between the germline ends. The CDR3 runs to 14 residues. CDR3 loop: CASSYQPGRTEAFF. The CDR3 DNA reads TGTGCCAGCAGTTATCAGCCGGGACGTACTGAAGCTTTCTTT.

The chain combines TRBV5-1 with TRBJ1-1; D is ambiguous. V was pared by 0 bases and J by 1 base, with 7 bases between. Germline CDR1 is SGHRS and CDR2 is YFSETQ. The CDR3 loop spans 14 amino acids. The CDR3 is CASSLASRNTEAFF. The CDR3 coding sequence is TGCGCCAGCAGCTTGGCCAGTCGGAACACTGAAGCTTTCTTT.

This clonotype was seen ten or more times. The V and J genes are TRBV7-9 and TRBJ2-3; D remains ambiguous. This CDR3 contains 11 residues. Germline CDR1 SEHNR, CDR2 FQNEAQ (reference sequence). The ends were cut back, 0 bases at V and 12 bases at J, with 7 bases in the middle. The DNA of the CDR3 is TGTGCCAGCAGCTTAGCGCTGGGACAGTATTTT. Translated, it gives CASSLALGQYF.

The gene calls are TRBV30 and TRBJ2-3, with 7 bases aligning to TRBD2. CDR1 GTSNPN and CDR2 SVGIG come from the germline V gene (reference sequence). This CDR3 contains 16 residues. V lost 0 bases and J lost 5; bases outside the gene matches: 11. The CDR3 DNA follows: TGTGCCTGGAGTGTACTCGGGCTAGCGGATGGAGATACGCAGTATTTT. Translating it yields CAWSVLGLADGDTQYF.

This clonotype has ten or more counts. The V gene is TRBV11-2, the J gene TRBJ1-1; no reliable D call. Germline-derived CDR1 and CDR2 are SGHAT and FQNNGV. The CDR3 has 13 amino acids. V shed 0 bases and J shed 11 bases, with 13 bases lying between them. The chain's CDR3 is CASSLDQTRTAFF. CDR3 in DNA: TGTGCCAGCAGCTTAGATCAGACCCGAACGGCTTTCTTT. Full variable domain (rest looked up from reference TRBV11-2 and TRBJ1-1): EAGVAQSPRYKIIEKRQSVAFWCNPISGHATLYWYQQILGQGPKLLIQFQNNGVVDDSQLPKDRFSAERLKGVDSTLKIQPAKLEDSAVYLCASSLDQTRTAFFGQGTRLTVV.

This clonotype was observed a handful of times. V is TRBV20-1 and J is TRBJ2-3; D uncertain. The germline gives CDR1 DFQATT, CDR2 SNEGSKA (reference sequence). The germline V and J ends were trimmed by 3 bases and 4 bases, with 8 bases remaining between them. The CDR3 runs 12 residues. CDR3 in amino acids: CSASVRADTQYF. CDR3 nucleotides: TGCAGTGCTAGTGTTCGGGCAGATACGCAGTATTTT.

This clonotype was found many times. The rearrangement links TRBV11-2 to TRBJ2-6; D might be TRBD1 (5 bases). The CDR3 runs to 16 residues. Trimming shortened V by 5 bases and J by 1 base, and 12 bases separated the two germline ends. Germline V gene data show CDR1 as SGHAT and CDR2 as FQNNGV. Here the CDR3 reads CASSPQAGSGANVLTF. The CDR3 nucleotides read TGTGCCAGCAGCCCTCAAGCAGGGTCTGGGGCCAACGTCCTGACTTTC.

There are a few counts of this clonotype. The V and J genes are TRBV7-2 and TRBJ2-5, with 7 bases aligning to TRBD1. V lost 2 bases and J lost 5; bases outside the gene matches: 5. The length of the CDR3 is 14 residues. From germline, CDR1 is SGHTA and CDR2 FQGNSA. CDR3 protein: CASSLNRGEETQYF. The CDR3 nucleotides read TGTGCCAGCAGCTTAAACAGGGGAGAGGAGACCCAGTACTTC.

This clonotype was detected a few times. The gene calls are TRBV5-1 and TRBJ2-2, with D unresolved. The V end lost 1 base, the J end lost 4 bases, and 5 bases lay between the germline ends. The CDR3 is 13 residues long. Germline assignment: CDR1 SGHRS and CDR2 YFSETQ. The CDR3 region has the DNA TGCGCCAGCAGCTTGTATGGCACCGGGGAGCTGTTTTTT. This codes for CASSLYGTGELFF.

The V and J genes are TRBV9 and TRBJ1-2, with D possibly being TRBD1 (5 bases). The V end was cut by 0 bases, the J end by 2 bases, with 20 bases between. The CDR3 is made up of 18 amino acids. Germline CDR1 reads SGDLS; CDR2 reads YYNGEE. In DNA, the CDR3 is TGTGCCAGCAGCGTAGACCCGACTCCTTTCGGGGGAAACTATGGCTACACCTTC. Amino acid sequence: CASSVDPTPFGGNYGYTF.

This clonotype was seen only a few times. J is TRBJ2-1 and V is TRBV9; 7 bases line up with TRBD2. The CDR3 consists of 16 residues. Germline V gives CDR1 SGDLS, CDR2 YYNGEE. V was pared by 0 bases and J by 7 bases, with 10 bases of the junction left unmatched. The DNA for the CDR3 is TGTGCCAGCAGCGTAGAGCTACTAGCGAGCGGGAATGAGCAGTTCTTC. It translates to CASSVELLASGNEQFF.

This sequence joins TRBV12-3 or TRBV12-4 and TRBJ1-1; perhaps TRBD1 as D (5 bases). Between the trimmed V and J ends, which lost 1 base and 6 bases, there was a span of 12 bases. The CDR3 runs 14 residues. CDR3 sequence (DNA): TGTGCCAGCAGTTTAGTGCCAGGGACCCCTGAAGCTTTCTTT. This gives the protein CASSLVPGTPEAFF.

This clonotype was detected ten times or more. This rearrangement joins TRBV13 to TRBJ2-7; D is perhaps TRBD1 or TRBD2 (6 bases each). This CDR3 is 15 amino acids long. In germline, CDR1 is PRHDT, CDR2 FYEKMQ (reference sequence). Trimming took 2 bases from V and 0 from J, leaving 11 bases between them. CDR3 region: CASSLRGTLSYEQYF. CDR3 sequence (DNA): TGTGCCAGCAGCTTACGCGGGACACTCTCCTACGAGCAGTACTTC.

The rearrangement links TRBV6-5 to TRBJ2-3; D ambiguous. V was cut by 6 bases and J by 8 bases, with 15 bases left in between. Germline lookup yields CDR1 MNHEY and CDR2 SVGAGI. The length of the CDR3 is 13 residues. CDR3 amino acids: CASSPGRAGTQYF. The DNA of the CDR3 is TGTGCCAGCAGCCCCGGCCGTGCCGGTACGCAGTATTTT.

The table lists this clonotype with many counts. The CDR3, as DNA: TGCGCCAGCAGCTTGGGGTTTGCTAGCGGGAACACCGGGGAGCTGTTTTTT. Residues: CASSLGFASGNTGELFF. The rearrangement uses TRBV5-1 and TRBJ2-2; 7 bases are shared with TRBD2. V was pared by 0 bases and J by 1 base, with 6 bases of the junction left unmatched. In germline, CDR1 is SGHRS, CDR2 YFSETQ. The CDR3 runs 17 residues. Together with reference TRBV5-1 and TRBJ2-2, the CDR3 gives the full variable domain: KAGVTQTPRYLIKTRGQQVTLSCSPISGHRSVSWYQQTPGQGLQFLFEYFSETQRNKGNFPGRFSGRQFSNSRSEMNVSTLELGDSALYLCASSLGFASGNTGELFFGEGSRLTVL.

This clonotype has only a few counts. This chain links TRBV10-3 with TRBJ2-5; TRBD1 matches at 10 bases. This CDR3 is built from 16 residues. Trimming removed 0 bases from V and 1 base from J; junction bases left unmatched: 2. The germline V gene has CDR1 ENHRY and CDR2 SYGVKD. CDR3 nucleotides: TGTGCCATCAGTGAGTCGACAGGGGGCCGCCAAGAGACCCAGTACTTC. Translating gives CAISESTGGRQETQYF.

This clonotype has just a few counts. J is TRBJ2-7 and V is TRBV18; D gene unclear. Germline V gene lookup returns CDR1 KGHSH and CDR2 LQKENI. The V end lost 2 bases, the J end lost 5 bases, and 7 bases lay between the germline ends. CDR3 length: 12 residues. CDR3 DNA sequence: TGTGCCAGCTCACCAGGGAAAGACGAGCAGTACTTC. It specifies CASSPGKDEQYF.